These 2 T cell receptor beta chains were sequenced from one sample in a study of blood T cell repertoires in COVID-19. Clones were sequenced by immunoSEQ multiplex PCR, and TCRdb holds only the in-frame ones, with some missing. Of over 200,000 clones in the sample, 70% to 90% were seen once. Sequenced input: PBMCs or T cells enriched from blood (not recorded which). These receptors came from a man aged 25 to 45 who had recovered from COVID-19.

This clone came up once. This chain links TRBV19 with TRBJ1-4, with a possible D match to TRBD1 (6 bases). In germline, CDR1 is LNHDA, CDR2 SQIVND (reference sequence). The CDR3 is 14 residues long. V lost 6 bases to trimming and J lost 3 bases, with 11 bases between them. CDR3 nucleotide sequence: TGTGCCAGTAGGCGGACAGCCTCTAATGAAAAACTGTTTTTT. This codes for CASRRTASNEKLFF.

As concerns this clone: Other DNA sequences in the same sample also yield this CDR3. The V call is TRBV19, the J call TRBJ1-1; D is perhaps TRBD1 (5 bases). Germline CDR1 is LNHDA and CDR2 is SQIVND (reference sequence). Trimming pared 3 bases from V and 1 base from J, leaving 6 bases between. CDR3 length equals 13 residues. The CDR3 here is CASSIRENTEAFF. Written as DNA, the CDR3 is TGTGCCAGTAGTATCAGGGAGAACACTGAAGCTTTCTTT.